This T cell receptor beta chain was captured by sequencing in a study of beta chain features in type 1 diabetes. The junction had 2 bases not matched to a gene; V was cut back by 4 bases and J by 0 bases. This CDR3 is 13 amino acids long. The germline gives CDR1 GTSNPN, CDR2 SVGIG (reference sequence). Expressed TCRB transcripts were sequenced, since all the RNA that had been isolated was reverse transcribed. Naive, central memory and regulatory T cell samples produced a mean of approximately 3.6 million reads. TCRdb's copy holds only in-frame clones and misses some; the assay was immunoSEQ multiplex PCR. The sample comprises some 300,000 clones, 7% to 9% of which are singletons, and about 0.93% rests with the top ten. General study findings and limits: Insertions were fewer and deletions more numerous at VDJ junctions in type 1 diabetes patients.

On this clone itself: The antigen is unknown.

Each sorted population was over 95% pure. The specimen sequenced was central memory CD4+ T cells from blood. The V and J genes are TRBV30 and TRBJ1-1, with TRBD1 matching over 7 bases. This TCR was sampled from a young woman in good health. CDR3 nucleotides: TGTGCCTGGACCGGACAGGTGAACACTGAAGCTTTCTTT. Encoded protein: CAWTGQVNTEAFF.